Listed here is a single TCR beta chain. The data derive from a study of blood T cell repertoires in COVID-19. Overall study: There were acute and convalescent COVID-19 samples, and they came from the United States, Italy and Spain. From T cells, B-cell-depleted T cells, or PBMCs came the material, which was cDNA or gDNA.

This CDR3 spans 17 amino acids. The germline CDR1 and CDR2 sequences are SEHNR and FQNEAQ (reference sequence). V lost 2 bases and J lost 4; bases outside the gene matches: 9. Original data processing: It was from reference gene primer amplification that nucleated cell counts were estimated. The protocol was immunoSEQ multiplex PCR, while the TCRdb copy is restricted to in-frame clones and leaves out a portion. Clonal size and the V and J genes are those of that table, whereas D and trimming came from the DNA. The table records approximately 400,000 clones, about 80% of them present only once. Source material: peripheral blood. The TCR was taken from a human donor with acute or convalescent COVID-19. The donor label of this sample is uncertain. The rearrangement uses TRBV7-9 and TRBJ2-1; TRBD2 aligns across 9 bases. In DNA, the CDR3 is TGTGCCAGCAGCTTAAGTTTTCCTAGCGGGATTTACAATGAGCAGTTCTTC. Amino acid sequence: CASSLSFPSGIYNEQFF.